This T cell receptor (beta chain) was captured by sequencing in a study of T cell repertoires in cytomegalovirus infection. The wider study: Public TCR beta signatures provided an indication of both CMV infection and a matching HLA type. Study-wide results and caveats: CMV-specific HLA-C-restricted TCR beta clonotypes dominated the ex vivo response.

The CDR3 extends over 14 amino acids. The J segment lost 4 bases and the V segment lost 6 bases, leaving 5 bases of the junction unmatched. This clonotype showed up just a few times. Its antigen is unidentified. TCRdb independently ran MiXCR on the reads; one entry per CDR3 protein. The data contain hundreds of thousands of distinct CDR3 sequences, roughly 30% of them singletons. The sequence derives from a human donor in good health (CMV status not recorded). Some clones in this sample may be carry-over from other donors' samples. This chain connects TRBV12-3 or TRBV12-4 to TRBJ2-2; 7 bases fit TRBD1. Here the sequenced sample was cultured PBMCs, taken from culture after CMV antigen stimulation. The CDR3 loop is CASRTTGSTGELFF. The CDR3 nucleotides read TGTGCCAGCAGAACGACAGGGTCCACCGGGGAGCTGTTTTTT.